This T cell receptor (beta chain) is from a study of vaccination and CD4 T cells after COVID-19. Study overall: Samples after vaccination came a median approximately 70 days past dose two, ranging 14 to 241.

Cultured CD4+ T-cell DNA underwent Oncomine TCR Beta short-read sequencing. TCRdb independently ran MiXCR on the PCR reads; one entry per CDR3 protein. The sample holds under 20,000 distinct CDR3 sequences, around 52% seen once. This clonotype occurred a few times. Its antigen is currently unknown. The CDR3 runs 16 residues. Germline values: CDR1 DFQATT, CDR2 SNEGSKA (reference sequence). V gave up 3 bases and J gave up 1 base; unmatched junction bases: 10. Sample treatment: 10-day PBMC culture with coronavirus spike peptide pools or control peptides (ViraFEST assay). Half the medium was replaced with fresh IL-2 medium on days 3 and 7.

The sequence was obtained from a human donor who had recovered from COVID-19. This rearrangement joins TRBV20-1 to TRBJ2-3, with TRBD1 matching over 7 bases. Sequencing used CD4+ T cells from blood, cultured in vitro. CDR3 bases: TGCAGTGCTAGCACACAGGGGTATTCAGGCACAGATACGCAGTATTTT. Its translation: CSASTQGYSGTDTQYF.